This TCR beta chain was captured by sequencing in a study of technical replicates of blood from several donors. The protocol was immunoSEQ multiplex PCR, while the TCRdb copy is restricted to in-frame clones and leaves out a portion. The table lists about 14,000 clones, roughly three quarters of them singletons. The TCR was taken from a human donor in good health. Specimen: PBMCs.

DNA for the CDR3: TGTGCCATCAGTGCCCAGGGTGATGATCAGCCCCAGCATTTT. Protein: CAISAQGDDQPQHF. The chain is built from TRBV10-3 and TRBJ1-5, with D possibly matching TRBD1 (5 bases). Germline V gene lookup returns CDR1 ENHRY and CDR2 SYGVKD. Trimming took off 4 bases at V and 5 bases at J, with 12 bases between the two ends. This CDR3 spans 14 amino acids.